The present T cell receptor (beta chain) was sequenced within a study of cytomegalovirus exposure and HLA in healthy donors. Vbeta (60) and Jbeta (13) primers were used in the PCR. Sequenced by immunoSEQ multiplex PCR; TCRdb stores in-frame clones only, minus some. This sample has more than 150,000 clones, with roughly 84% found just once. Unrecorded immune exposures were likely, despite nominal health at sampling. In this sample, this clone turned up a few times. The clonotype comes from a boy aged 10-17 years in good health and CMV-seronegative. Sequenced input: PBMCs.

The CDR3 here is CASSPVFDTEAFF. The CDR3 nucleotides read TGTGCCAGCAGTCCTGTATTCGACACTGAAGCTTTCTTT. The chain is built from TRBV6-5 and TRBJ1-1; D ambiguous. There are 13 residues in the CDR3. The germline V gene has CDR1 MNHEY and CDR2 SVGAGI. Trimming took 5 bases from V and 3 from J, leaving 10 bases between them.